This TCR beta chain emerged from a study of blood T cell repertoires in COVID-19. The CDR3 spans 15 residues. Trimming removed 6 bases from V and 5 bases from J; junction bases left unmatched: 10. Germline CDR1 reads MNHGY; CDR2 reads SVAAGI. Sequenced by immunoSEQ multiplex PCR; TCRdb stores in-frame clones only, minus some. Counted here are a few hundred thousand clones, roughly 87% occurring once; the ten biggest clones make up 7.2%. This chain joins TRBV6-9 and TRBJ2-7; 10 bases fit TRBD1. The receptor was derived from a man aged 25-45 years in a cohort exposed to, infected with or recovered from COVID-19 (not recorded which). The specimen sequenced was PBMCs or T cells enriched from blood (not recorded which). The CDR3 spells CASSPTDRGRNEQYF. The DNA for the CDR3 is TGTGCCAGCAGCCCCACCGACAGGGGGCGAAACGAGCAGTACTTC.